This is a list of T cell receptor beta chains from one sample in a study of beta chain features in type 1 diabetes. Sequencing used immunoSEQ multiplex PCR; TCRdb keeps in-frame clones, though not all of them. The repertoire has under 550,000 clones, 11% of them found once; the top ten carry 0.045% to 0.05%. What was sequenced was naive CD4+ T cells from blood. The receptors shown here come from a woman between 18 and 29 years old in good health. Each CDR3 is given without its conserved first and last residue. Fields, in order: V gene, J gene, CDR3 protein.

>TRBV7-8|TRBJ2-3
ASSLVHLRGDTQY
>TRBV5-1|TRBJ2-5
ASSLASPGGPRETQY
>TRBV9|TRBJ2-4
ASSGRGRFGEDIQY
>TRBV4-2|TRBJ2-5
ASSQGKWETQY
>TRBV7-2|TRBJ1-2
ASSSGQGALGGGYT
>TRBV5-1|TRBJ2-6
ASSAILGSGANVLT
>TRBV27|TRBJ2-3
ASRYTGSTDTQY
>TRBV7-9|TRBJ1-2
ASNIQGSNGYT
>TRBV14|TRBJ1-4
ASSQDLPGQGKEKLF
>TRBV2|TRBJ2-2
ASSENWGTGELF
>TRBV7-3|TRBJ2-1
ASSLPSWLGNEQF
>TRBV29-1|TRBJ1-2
SVDSRQLASSGYT
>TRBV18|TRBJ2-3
ASSPPDREGTDTQY
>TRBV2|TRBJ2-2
ATKTGLTNTGELF
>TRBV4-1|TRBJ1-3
ASSQGGAAGVAGNTIY
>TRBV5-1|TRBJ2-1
ASSFMPSGGFSYNEQF
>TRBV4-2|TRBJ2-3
ASSQDPWGSTDTQY
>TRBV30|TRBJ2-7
AWSPPGGFYEQY
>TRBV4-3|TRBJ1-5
ASSQVREAPQH
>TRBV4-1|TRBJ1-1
ASSLPGQGAKAEAF
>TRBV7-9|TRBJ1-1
ASSFGPMNTEAF
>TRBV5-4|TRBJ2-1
ASSLAVLAEQF
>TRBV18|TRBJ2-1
ASSPRATDEQF
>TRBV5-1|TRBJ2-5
ASGQGVQETQY
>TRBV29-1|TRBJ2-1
STPRDCLAYNEQF
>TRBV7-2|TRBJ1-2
ASSFTEDYT
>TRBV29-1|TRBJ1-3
SVDLGNTIY
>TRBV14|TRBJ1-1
ASSQVRLNTEAF
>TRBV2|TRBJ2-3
ASSEVMGVSYAVRTDTQY
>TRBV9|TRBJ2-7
ASSVVEGWDEQY
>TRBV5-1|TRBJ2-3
ASSRGLPDPTDTQY
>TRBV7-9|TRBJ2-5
ASSPVHGVQY
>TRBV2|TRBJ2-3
ASRPPGSRTDTQY
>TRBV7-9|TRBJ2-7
ASSLKSTGEQY
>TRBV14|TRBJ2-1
ASSLPGLGKIYNEQF
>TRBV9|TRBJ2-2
ASRRQATGELF
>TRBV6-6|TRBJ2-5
ASSPLVAYPKTQY
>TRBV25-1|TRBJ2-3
ATSFNRGQY
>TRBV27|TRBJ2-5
ASTNTWGGTQY
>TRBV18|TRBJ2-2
ASSLQDGETTGELF
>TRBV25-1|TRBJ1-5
ASIMTVYQPQH
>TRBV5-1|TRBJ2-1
ASSLWGAGVSSYNEQF
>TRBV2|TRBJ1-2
ASSVGRIYGYT
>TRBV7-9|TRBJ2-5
ASSTGFGKTQY
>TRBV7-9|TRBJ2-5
ASSLVGDETQY
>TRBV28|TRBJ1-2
AHRRDSLYGYT